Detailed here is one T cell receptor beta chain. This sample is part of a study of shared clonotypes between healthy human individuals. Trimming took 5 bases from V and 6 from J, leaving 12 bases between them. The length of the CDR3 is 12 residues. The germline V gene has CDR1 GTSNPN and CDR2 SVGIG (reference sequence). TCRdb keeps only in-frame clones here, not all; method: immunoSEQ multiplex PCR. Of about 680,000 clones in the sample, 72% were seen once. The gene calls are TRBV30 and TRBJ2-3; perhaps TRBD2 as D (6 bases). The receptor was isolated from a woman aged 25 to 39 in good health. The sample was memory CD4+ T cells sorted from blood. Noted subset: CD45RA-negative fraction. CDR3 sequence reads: CAWGGYGDTQYF. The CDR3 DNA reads TGTGCCTGGGGAGGGTATGGGGATACGCAGTATTTT.